This T cell receptor (beta chain) originates from a study of blood T cell repertoires in COVID-19. This table comes from immunoSEQ multiplex PCR, and its TCRdb copy is limited to in-frame clones, with some not included. This table holds 350,000 or so clones, 70% to 90% found once. Germline V CDR1 and CDR2: LGHNA, YNFKEQ. The V and J ends lost 0 bases and 4 bases, in that order; junction bases with no gene match: 10. CDR3 length: 17 residues. This sequence was found in a woman between 40 and 55 years old with acute COVID-19. This sequence joins TRBV4-2 and TRBJ1-2; TRBD1 matches 8 bases. The sequenced sample consisted of PBMCs or T cells enriched from blood (not recorded which). The CDR3 here is CASSQDRLSQGVYGYTF. CDR3 in DNA: TGTGCCAGCAGCCAAGATCGGTTGTCACAGGGGGTCTATGGCTACACCTTC.